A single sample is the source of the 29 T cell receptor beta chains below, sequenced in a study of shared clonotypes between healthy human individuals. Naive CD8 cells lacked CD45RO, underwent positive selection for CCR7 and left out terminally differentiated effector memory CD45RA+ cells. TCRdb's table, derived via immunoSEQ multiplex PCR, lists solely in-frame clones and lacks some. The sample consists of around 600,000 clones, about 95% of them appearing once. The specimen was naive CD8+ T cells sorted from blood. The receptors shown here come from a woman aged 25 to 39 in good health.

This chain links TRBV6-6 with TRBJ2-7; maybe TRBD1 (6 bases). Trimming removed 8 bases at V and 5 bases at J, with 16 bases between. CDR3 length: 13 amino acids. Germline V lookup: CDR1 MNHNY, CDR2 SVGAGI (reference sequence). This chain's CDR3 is CASGPNRVHEQYF. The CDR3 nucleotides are TGTGCCAGCGGGCCGAACAGGGTACACGAGCAGTACTTC.

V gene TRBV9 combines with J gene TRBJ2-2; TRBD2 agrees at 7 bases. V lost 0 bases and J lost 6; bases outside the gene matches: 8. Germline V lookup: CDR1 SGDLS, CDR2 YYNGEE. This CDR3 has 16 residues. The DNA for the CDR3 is TGTGCCAGCAGCGTAGTCGGCGGGAGCGGAGCCGGGGAGCTGTTTTTT. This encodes CASSVVGGSGAGELFF. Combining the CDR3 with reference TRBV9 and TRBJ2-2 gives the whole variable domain DSGVTQTPKHLITATGQRVTLRCSPRSGDLSVYWYQQSLDQGLQFLIQYYNGEERAKGNILERFSAQQFPDLHSELNLSSLELGDSALYFCASSVVGGSGAGELFFGEGSRLTVL.

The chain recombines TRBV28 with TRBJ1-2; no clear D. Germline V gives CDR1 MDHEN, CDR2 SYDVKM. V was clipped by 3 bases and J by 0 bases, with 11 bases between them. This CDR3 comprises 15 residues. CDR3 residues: CASSFFNPANYGYTF. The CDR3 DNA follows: TGTGCCAGCAGTTTCTTTAACCCCGCTAACTATGGCTACACCTTC.

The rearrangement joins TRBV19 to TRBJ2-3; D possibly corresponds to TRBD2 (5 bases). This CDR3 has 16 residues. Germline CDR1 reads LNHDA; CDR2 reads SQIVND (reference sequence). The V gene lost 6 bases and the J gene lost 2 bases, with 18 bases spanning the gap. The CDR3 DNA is TGTGCCAGTAGCCCCCTAGATCGGGAAATCACAGATACGCAGTATTTT. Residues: CASSPLDREITDTQYF.

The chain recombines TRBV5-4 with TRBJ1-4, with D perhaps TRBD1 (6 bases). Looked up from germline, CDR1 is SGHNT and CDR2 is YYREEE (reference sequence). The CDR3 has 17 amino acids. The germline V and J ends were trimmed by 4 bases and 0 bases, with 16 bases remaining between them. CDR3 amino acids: CASSGGGADATNEKLFF. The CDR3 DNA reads TGTGCCAGCAGCGGGGGGGGCGCGGACGCAACTAATGAAAAACTGTTTTTT. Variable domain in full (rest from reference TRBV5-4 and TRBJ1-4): ETGVTQSPTHLIKTRGQQVTLRCSSQSGHNTVSWYQQALGQGPQFIFQYYREEENGRGNFPPRFSGLQFPNYSSELNVNALELDDSALYLCASSGGGADATNEKLFFGSGTQLSVL.

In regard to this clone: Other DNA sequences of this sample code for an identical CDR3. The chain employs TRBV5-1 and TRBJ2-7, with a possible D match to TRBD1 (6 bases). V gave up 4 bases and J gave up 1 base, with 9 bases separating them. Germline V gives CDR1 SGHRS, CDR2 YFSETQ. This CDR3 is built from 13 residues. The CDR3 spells CASSPDSSYEQYF. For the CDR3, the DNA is TGCGCCAGCAGCCCGGACAGTTCCTACGAGCAGTACTTC.

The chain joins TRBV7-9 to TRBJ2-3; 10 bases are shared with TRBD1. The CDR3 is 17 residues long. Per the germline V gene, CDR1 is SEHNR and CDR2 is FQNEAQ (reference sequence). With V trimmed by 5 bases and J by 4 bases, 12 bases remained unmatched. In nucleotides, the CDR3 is TGTGCCAGCAGCCCCCATCCCGGGACAGGGGAGGCAGATACGCAGTATTTT. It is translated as CASSPHPGTGEADTQYF.

In nucleotides, the CDR3 is TGTGCCAGTGGGGACATAACTGGAAACACCATATATTTT. Its translation: CASGDITGNTIYF. The chain employs TRBV27 and TRBJ1-3, with TRBD1 as a possible D gene (6 bases). Germline V gene lookup returns CDR1 MNHEY and CDR2 SMNVEV (reference sequence). Trimming pared 9 bases from V and 2 bases from J, leaving 11 bases between. The CDR3 contains 13 residues.

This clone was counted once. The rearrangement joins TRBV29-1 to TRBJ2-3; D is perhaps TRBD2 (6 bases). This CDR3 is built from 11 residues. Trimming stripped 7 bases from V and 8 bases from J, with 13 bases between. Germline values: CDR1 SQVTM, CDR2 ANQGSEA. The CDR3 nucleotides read TGCAGCGATTACTCGGAGGGTACGCAGTATTTT. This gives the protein CSDYSEGTQYF.

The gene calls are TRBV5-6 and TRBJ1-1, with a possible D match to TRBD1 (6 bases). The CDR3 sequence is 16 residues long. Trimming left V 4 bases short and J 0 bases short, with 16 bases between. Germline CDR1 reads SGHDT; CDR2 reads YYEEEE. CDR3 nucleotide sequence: TGTGCCAGCAGCACCCCTGGGGGACACCTGAACACTGAAGCTTTCTTT. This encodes CASSTPGGHLNTEAFF.

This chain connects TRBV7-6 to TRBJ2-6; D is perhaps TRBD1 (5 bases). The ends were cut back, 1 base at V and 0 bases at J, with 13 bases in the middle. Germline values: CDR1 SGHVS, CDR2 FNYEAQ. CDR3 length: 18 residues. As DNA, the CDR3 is TGTGCCAGCAGCTTAGGTTGGCAGGGTGGCTCTGGGGCCAACGTCCTGACTTTC. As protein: CASSLGWQGGSGANVLTF.

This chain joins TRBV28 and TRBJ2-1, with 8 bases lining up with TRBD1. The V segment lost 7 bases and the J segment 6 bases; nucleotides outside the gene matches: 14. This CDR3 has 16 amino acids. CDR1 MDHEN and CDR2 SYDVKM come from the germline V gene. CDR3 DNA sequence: TGTGCCAGCACCGCCAACCGGTACAGGGGGAGCAATGAGCAGTTCTTC. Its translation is CASTANRYRGSNEQFF.

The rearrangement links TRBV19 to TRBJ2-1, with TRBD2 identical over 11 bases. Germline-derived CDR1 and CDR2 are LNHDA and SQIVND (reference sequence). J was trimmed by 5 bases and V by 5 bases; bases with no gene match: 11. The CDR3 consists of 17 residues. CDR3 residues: CASSQFLAGGSHNEQFF. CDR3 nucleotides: TGTGCCAGTAGTCAGTTCCTAGCGGGAGGTTCCCACAATGAGCAGTTCTTC.

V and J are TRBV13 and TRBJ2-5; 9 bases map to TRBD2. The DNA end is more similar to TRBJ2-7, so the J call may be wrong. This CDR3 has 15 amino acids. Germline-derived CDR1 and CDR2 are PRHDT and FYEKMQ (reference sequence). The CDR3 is CASSLAVAGVYEQYF. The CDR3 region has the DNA TGTGCCAGCAGCTTAGCTGTAGCGGGAGTGTACGAGCAGTACTTC.

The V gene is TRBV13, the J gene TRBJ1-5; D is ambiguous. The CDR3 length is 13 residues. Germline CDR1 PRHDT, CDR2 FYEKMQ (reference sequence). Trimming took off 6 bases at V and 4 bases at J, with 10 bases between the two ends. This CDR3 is CASSLTANQPQHF. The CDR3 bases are TGTGCCAGCAGTTTAACAGCTAATCAGCCCCAGCATTTT.

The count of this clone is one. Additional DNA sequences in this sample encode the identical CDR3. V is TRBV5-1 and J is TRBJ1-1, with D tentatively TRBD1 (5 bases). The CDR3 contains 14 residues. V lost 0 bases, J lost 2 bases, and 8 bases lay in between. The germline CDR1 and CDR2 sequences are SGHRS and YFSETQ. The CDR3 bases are TGCGCCAGCAGCTTGGGAGGGGAAAACACTGAAGCTTTCTTT. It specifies CASSLGGENTEAFF.

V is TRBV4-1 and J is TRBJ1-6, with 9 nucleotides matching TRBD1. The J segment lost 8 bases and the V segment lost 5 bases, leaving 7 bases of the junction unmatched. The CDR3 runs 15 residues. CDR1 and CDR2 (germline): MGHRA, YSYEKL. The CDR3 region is CASSKRQGDDSPLHF. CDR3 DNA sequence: TGCGCCAGCAGCAAAAGACAGGGGGACGATTCACCCCTCCACTTT.

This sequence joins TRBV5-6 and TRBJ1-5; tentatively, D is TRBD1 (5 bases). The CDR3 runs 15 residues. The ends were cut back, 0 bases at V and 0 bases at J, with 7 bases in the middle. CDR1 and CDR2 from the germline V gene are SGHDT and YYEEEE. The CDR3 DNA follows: TGTGCCAGCAGCTTGGCGACAGCTAGCAATCAGCCCCAGCATTTT. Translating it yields CASSLATASNQPQHF.

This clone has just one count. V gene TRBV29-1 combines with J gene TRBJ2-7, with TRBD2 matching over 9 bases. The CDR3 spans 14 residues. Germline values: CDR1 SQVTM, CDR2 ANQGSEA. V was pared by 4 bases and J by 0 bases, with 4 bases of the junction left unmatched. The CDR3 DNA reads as TGCAGCGTTGTGGCGGGGGGGATCTCCTACGAGCAGTACTTC. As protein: CSVVAGGISYEQYF.

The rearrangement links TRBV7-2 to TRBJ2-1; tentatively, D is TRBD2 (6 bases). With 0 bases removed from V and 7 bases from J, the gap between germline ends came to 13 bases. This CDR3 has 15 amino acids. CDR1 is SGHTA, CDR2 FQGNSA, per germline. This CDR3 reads CASSLAGWRGNEQFF. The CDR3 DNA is TGTGCCAGCAGCTTAGCAGGATGGCGGGGAAATGAGCAGTTCTTC.

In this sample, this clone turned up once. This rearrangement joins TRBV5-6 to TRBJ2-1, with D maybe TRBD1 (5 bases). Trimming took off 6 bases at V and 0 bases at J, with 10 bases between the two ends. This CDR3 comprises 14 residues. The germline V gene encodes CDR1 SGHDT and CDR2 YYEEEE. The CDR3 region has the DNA TGTGCCAGCAACGAAGACAGCTCCTACAATGAGCAGTTCTTC. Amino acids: CASNEDSSYNEQFF.

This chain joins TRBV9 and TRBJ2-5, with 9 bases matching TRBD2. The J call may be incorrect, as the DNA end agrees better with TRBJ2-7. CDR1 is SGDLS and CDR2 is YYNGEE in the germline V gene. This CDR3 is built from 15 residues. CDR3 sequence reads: CASSVGTSDTYEQYF. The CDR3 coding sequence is TGTGCCAGCAGCGTAGGGACTAGCGATACCTACGAGCAGTACTTC.

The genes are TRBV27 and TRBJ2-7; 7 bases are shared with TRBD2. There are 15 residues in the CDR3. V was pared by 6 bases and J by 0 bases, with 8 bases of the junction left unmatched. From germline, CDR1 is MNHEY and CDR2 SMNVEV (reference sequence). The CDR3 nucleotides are TGTGCCAGCAGCACGCTAGCGGTGGGCTCCTACGAGCAGTACTTC. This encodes CASSTLAVGSYEQYF.

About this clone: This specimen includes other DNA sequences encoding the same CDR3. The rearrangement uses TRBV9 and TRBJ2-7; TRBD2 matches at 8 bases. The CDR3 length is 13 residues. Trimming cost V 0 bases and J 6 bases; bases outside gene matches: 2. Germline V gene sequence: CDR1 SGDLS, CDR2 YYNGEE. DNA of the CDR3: TGTGCCAGCAGCGTAGGGACTAGCTCCGAGCAGTACTTC. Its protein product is CASSVGTSSEQYF.

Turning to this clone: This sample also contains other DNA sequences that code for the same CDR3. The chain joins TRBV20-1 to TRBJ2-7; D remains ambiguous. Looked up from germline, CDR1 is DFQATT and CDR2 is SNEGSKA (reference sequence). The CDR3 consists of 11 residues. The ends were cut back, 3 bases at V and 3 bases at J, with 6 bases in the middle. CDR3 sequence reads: CSASGSYEQYF. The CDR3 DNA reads TGCAGTGCTAGCGGCAGCTACGAGCAGTACTTC.

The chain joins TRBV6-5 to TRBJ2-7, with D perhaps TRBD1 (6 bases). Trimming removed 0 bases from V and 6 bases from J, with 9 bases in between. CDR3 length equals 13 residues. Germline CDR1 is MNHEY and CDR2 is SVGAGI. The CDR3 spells CASSYSGAVEQYF. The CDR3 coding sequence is TGTGCCAGCAGTTACTCGGGGGCCGTCGAGCAGTACTTC.

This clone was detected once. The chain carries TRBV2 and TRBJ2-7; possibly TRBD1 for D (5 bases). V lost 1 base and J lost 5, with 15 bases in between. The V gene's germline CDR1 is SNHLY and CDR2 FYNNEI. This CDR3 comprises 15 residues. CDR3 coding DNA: TGTGCCAGCAGTGAAGGGGATCCGCAGGGCCACGAGCAGTACTTC. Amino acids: CASSEGDPQGHEQYF.

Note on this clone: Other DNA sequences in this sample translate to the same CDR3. CDR3 residues: CASSFGDNEQFF. The CDR3 DNA is TGTGCCAGCAGTTTTGGAGACAATGAGCAGTTCTTC. J is TRBJ2-1 and V is TRBV28; D gene ambiguous. The CDR3 loop spans 12 amino acids. Per germline, CDR1 MDHEN and CDR2 SYDVKM. V was cut by 3 bases and J by 5 bases, with 5 bases left in between.

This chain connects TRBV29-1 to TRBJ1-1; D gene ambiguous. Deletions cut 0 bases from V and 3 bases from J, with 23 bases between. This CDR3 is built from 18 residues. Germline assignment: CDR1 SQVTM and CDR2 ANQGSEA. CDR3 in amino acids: CSVEDLGSVRGVYTEAFF. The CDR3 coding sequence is TGCAGCGTTGAAGATCTAGGTTCAGTTCGGGGTGTGTACACTGAAGCTTTCTTT.